This entry describes one T cell receptor (beta chain). It lacks a known antigen. It has no much larger one-base neighbor in the sample; base qualities were not kept. This record comes from a study of OX40 agonist ivuxolimab in advanced cancers. At the level of the whole study: The costimulatory receptor OX40 (CD134) was targeted by ivuxolimab, a fully human IgG2 agonistic monoclonal antibody. Intravenous ivuxolimab was administered to patients every 2 weeks at six dose levels: 0.01, 0.1, 0.3, 1.5, 3 and 10 mg/kg. Of the approximately 50 dose-escalation patients, hepatocellular carcinoma was present in approximately 20, melanoma in roughly 15, renal cell carcinoma in 9 and head and neck cancer in 9. In the dose-escalation cohort, approximately 82% of patients were male, and the mean age was approximately 60 years with a range of 23 to 79. Patients were allowed to have had prior anti-PD-1, anti-PD-L1 or anti-CTLA-4 therapy, and approximately 40% of the dose-escalation patients had previously received checkpoint inhibitors. Partial responses occurred in three dose-escalation patients, of whom one had hepatocellular carcinoma and two had cutaneous melanoma. The purpose of peripheral TCRbeta sequencing was to test whether ivuxolimab changed TCR sequence diversity and led to clonal T-cell expansion. The paper reports the monotherapy dose-escalation portion (N ≈ 50 patients) of the phase I ivuxolimab trial.

The trial excluded patients who had a history of autoimmune disease or who were on systemic immunosuppression. Peripheral blood for TCR sequencing was collected from all dose cohorts at baseline, on cycle 4 day 1, and on cycle 7 day 1. Samples were obtained from an open-label, multicenter, first-in-human phase I dose-escalation trial of ivuxolimab. The trial enrolled adults with locally advanced or metastatic head and neck squamous cell, hepatocellular, melanoma or renal cell carcinoma. Before TCR sequencing, CD4+ and CD8+ T cells were separately sorted from peripheral blood. The junction carries 12 bases between V and J, which are trimmed by 4 bases and 2 bases respectively. CDR1 and CDR2 are drawn from the germline V gene: MDHEN, SYDVKM. Its CDR3 holds 14 amino acids, cysteine through phenylalanine. The sequence is cut down to CDR3 DNA, 42 bases in frame from base 1. Results and caveats for the whole study, not just this receptor: At doses from 0.1 to 3.0 mg/kg, clonal expansion was seen in both CD4+ and CD8+ blood T cells between baseline and week 6. After ivuxolimab, more expanded clones were found on average in CD8+ T cells than in CD4+ T cells. In partial responders in the 0.1-3.0 mg/kg groups, normalized peripheral clonal expansion was found to be among the lowest, especially among CD8+ T cells. Low levels of normalized T-cell clonal expansion were also seen in some patients who did not respond. Antigen specificity was not determined for the clonally expanded peripheral T cells.

Genomic DNA was extracted from sorted cells for sequencing of the TCRbeta CDR3 region. TCRbeta CDR3 regions were sequenced using the immunoSEQ Assay. Not all clones reach the TCRdb copy of this immuneACCESS table, which keeps in-frame sequences only. Checked studies attribute under half of the gap to unresolved V genes and leave the rest unexplained. The sample contains about 79,000 clones, around 92% of them found a single time. Roughly 6.9% of the sample is in the top ten clones. This clonotype originated in an adult with an advanced solid tumor such as melanoma, head and neck, liver or kidney cancer. Recombination connected TRBV28 to TRBJ2-7; the D gene is possibly TRBD1 or TRBD2, each agreeing over 6 bases. The source was CD4+ or CD8+ T cells sorted from blood, collected in a trial of the OX40 agonist ivuxolimab. CDR3 sequence: CASSSHGGPYEQYF. The DNA reads TGTGCCAGCAGTTCCCATGGGGGGCCCTACGAGCAGTACTTC.